This T cell receptor (beta chain) was identified in a study of OX40 agonist ivuxolimab in advanced cancers. Study summary: With ivuxolimab, an agonistic anti-OX40 (CD134) antibody, patients were treated. Whole-study results and caveats: Partial responders at 0.1-3.0 mg/kg showed near-lowest clonal expansion. Both blood CD4+ and CD8+ T cells showed clonal growth by week 6 at 0.1 to 3.0 mg/kg.

Germline CDR1 SGHRS, CDR2 YFSETQ. The CDR3 has 15 amino acids. Trimming at V came to 2 bases and at J to 5 bases, leaving 7 bases not matched to a gene. Autoimmune disease history or systemic immunosuppression excluded patients. The protocol was immunoSEQ multiplex PCR, while the TCRdb copy is restricted to in-frame clones and leaves out a portion. The table shows approximately 82,000 clones, with 89% occurring only once. Turning to this clone: Antigen unknown.

This sample comprised CD4+ or CD8+ T cells sorted from blood, obtained in a trial of the OX40 agonist ivuxolimab. The sequence was collected from an adult with an advanced solid tumor such as melanoma, head and neck, liver or kidney cancer. The chain combines TRBV5-1 with TRBJ1-1; TRBD1 aligns across 9 bases. For the CDR3, the DNA is TGCGCCAGCAGCTTCCTAGGACAGGGGAGGACTGAAGCTTTCTTT. Protein product: CASSFLGQGRTEAFF.